This T cell receptor (beta chain) is drawn from a study of cytomegalovirus exposure and HLA in healthy donors. This clone was seen just once. V was clipped by 6 bases and J by 11 bases; unmatched bases: 10. Per germline, CDR1 SGHTA and CDR2 FQGNSA. This CDR3 is 14 amino acids long. Primers included in the PCR were 60 Vbeta and 13 Jbeta primers. The table came from immunoSEQ multiplex PCR; TCRdb's copy has only in-frame clones and leaves some out. The repertoire has 75,000 or so clones, over 50% of them found once; the top ten carry roughly 21%. The chain carries TRBV7-2 and TRBJ1-6, with TRBD1 matching over 7 bases. The source material was PBMCs. This clonotype was obtained from a man aged 40-50 years in good health and CMV-seropositive. The CDR3 here is CASRGGRGRAPLHF. DNA for the CDR3: TGTGCCAGCAGGGGGGGCAGGGGGAGAGCACCCCTCCACTTT.